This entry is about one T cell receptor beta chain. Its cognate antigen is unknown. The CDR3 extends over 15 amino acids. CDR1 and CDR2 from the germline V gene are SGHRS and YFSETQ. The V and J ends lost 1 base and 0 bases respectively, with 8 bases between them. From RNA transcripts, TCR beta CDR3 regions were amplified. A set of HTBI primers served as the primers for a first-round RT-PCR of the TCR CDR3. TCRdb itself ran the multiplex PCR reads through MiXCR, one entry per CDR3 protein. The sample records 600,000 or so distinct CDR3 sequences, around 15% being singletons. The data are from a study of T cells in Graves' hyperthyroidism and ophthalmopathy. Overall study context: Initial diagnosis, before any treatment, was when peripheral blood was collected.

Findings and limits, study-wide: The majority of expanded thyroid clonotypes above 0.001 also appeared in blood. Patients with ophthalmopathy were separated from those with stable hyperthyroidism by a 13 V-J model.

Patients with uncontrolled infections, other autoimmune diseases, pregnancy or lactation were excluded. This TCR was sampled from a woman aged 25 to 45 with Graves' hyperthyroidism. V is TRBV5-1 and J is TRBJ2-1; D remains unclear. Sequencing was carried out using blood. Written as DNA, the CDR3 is TGCGCCAGCAGCTTGCGGGCAGTCTCCTACAATGAGCAGTTCTTC. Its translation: CASSLRAVSYNEQFF.